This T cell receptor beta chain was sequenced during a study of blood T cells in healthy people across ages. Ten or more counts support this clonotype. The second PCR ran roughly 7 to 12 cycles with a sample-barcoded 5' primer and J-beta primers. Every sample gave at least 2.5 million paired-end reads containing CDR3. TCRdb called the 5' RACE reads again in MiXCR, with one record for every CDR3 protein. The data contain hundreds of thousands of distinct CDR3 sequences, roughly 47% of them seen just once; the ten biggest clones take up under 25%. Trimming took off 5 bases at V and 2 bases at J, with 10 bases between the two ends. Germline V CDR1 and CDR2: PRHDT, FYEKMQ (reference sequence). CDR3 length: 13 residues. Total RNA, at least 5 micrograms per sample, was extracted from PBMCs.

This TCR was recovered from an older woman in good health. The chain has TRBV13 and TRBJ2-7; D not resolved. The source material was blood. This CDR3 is CASSPRGTYEQYF. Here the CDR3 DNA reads TGTGCCAGCAGCCCTCGTGGCACCTACGAGCAGTACTTC.